The 24 T cell receptor beta chains below all came from one sample that was sequenced in a study of blood T cells in healthy people across ages. It was with a sample-barcoded 5' primer and a J-beta primer mix that a second PCR of about 6 to 12 cycles was run. In TCRdb, the 5' RACE reads were re-called with MiXCR into one record per CDR3 protein. The sample includes about 620,000 distinct CDR3 sequences, around 20% seen only once; the top ten take under 4%. The material sequenced was blood. The receptors come from a man between 70 and 80 years old in good health.

This clonotype was picked up many times. The J gene is TRBJ2-5, the V gene TRBV28; 8 nucleotides line up with TRBD2. Losses at the gene ends were 3 bases for V and 4 bases for J; bases not matched to a gene: 19. The CDR3 has 19 amino acids. Germline V gene sequence: CDR1 MDHEN, CDR2 SYDVKM. CDR3 bases: TGTGCCAGCAGTTTCCCCGCTTTTCGAGCGGGAGAGTTCAGAGAGACCCAGTACTTC. Translated, it gives CASSFPAFRAGEFRETQYF.

This clonotype was counted at least ten times. The chain has TRBV7-8 and TRBJ2-3; 9 positions agree with TRBD2. This CDR3 is 15 amino acids long. The V gene end was trimmed by 4 bases and the J gene end by 2 bases; junction bases not matched to a gene: 4. The germline CDR1 and CDR2 sequences are SGHVS and FQNEAQ. The CDR3 spells CASSSSGADTDTQYF. CDR3 nucleotide sequence: TGTGCCAGCAGCTCTAGCGGGGCCGACACAGATACGCAGTATTTT.

The chain couples TRBV7-8 to TRBJ2-2, with D tentatively TRBD1 (5 bases). Germline assignment: CDR1 SGHVS and CDR2 FQNEAQ. Between the trimmed V and J ends, which lost 3 bases and 4 bases, there was a span of 9 bases. The CDR3 is made up of 14 amino acids. CDR3 nucleotide sequence: TGTGCCAGCAGCTTTGGCAGGGCCACCGGGGAGCTGTTTTTT. Translated, it gives CASSFGRATGELFF.

This clonotype was recorded a few times. The chain links TRBV20-1 to TRBJ2-2, with D unresolved. Trimming took off 3 bases at V and 7 bases at J, with 12 bases between the two ends. This CDR3 is 13 amino acids long. Germline assignment: CDR1 DFQATT and CDR2 SNEGSKA (reference sequence). CDR3 amino acids: CSARIRGNGELFF. The DNA of the CDR3 is TGCAGTGCTAGGATACGTGGAAACGGGGAGCTGTTTTTT.

This clonotype has a handful of counts. V is TRBV18 and J is TRBJ2-7, with unresolved D. The CDR3 contains 14 residues. The V end was cut by 3 bases, the J end by 4 bases, with 13 bases between. Germline V gives CDR1 KGHSH, CDR2 LQKENI. CDR3 residues: CASSPRTLAYEQYF. CDR3 nucleotide sequence: TGTGCCAGCTCACCTCGTACGCTCGCGTACGAGCAGTACTTC.

The gene calls are TRBV7-9 and TRBJ1-1; the D is unclear. Trimming shortened V by 0 bases and J by 4 bases, and 6 bases separated the two germline ends. Germline V gives CDR1 SEHNR, CDR2 FQNEAQ (reference sequence). The CDR3 runs to 13 residues. CDR3: CASSLAARTEAFF. The CDR3 DNA follows: TGTGCCAGCAGCTTAGCGGCGCGCACTGAAGCTTTCTTT.

This clonotype was seen a handful of times. The chain employs TRBV12-3 or TRBV12-4 and TRBJ2-2; 8 bases are shared with TRBD2. The CDR3 loop spans 17 amino acids. V was clipped by 6 bases and J by 9 bases; unmatched bases: 18. CDR3 protein: CASRGQTGTRVLRELFF. For the CDR3, the DNA is TGTGCCAGCAGGGGCCAAACCGGGACTAGGGTTTTGAGGGAGCTGTTTTTT.

This clonotype was recorded at least ten times. This chain joins TRBV24-1 and TRBJ1-1, with D possibly being TRBD1 (5 bases). Trimming removed 4 bases at V and 7 bases at J, with 9 bases between. CDR1 is KGHDR and CDR2 is SFDVKD in the germline V gene. The CDR3 has 12 amino acids. In nucleotides, the CDR3 is TGTGCCACCAGTGACTCAGGGATTGAAGCTTTCTTT. This sequence encodes CATSDSGIEAFF.

There are a few counts of this clonotype. The chain recombines TRBV5-8 with TRBJ1-2; possible D gene TRBD1, 5 bases. CDR3 size: 13 residues. The germline CDR1 and CDR2 sequences are SGHTS and YDEGEE. Trimming took off 2 bases at V and 2 bases at J, with 7 bases between the two ends. The CDR3 bases are TGTGCCAGCAGCTTCTGGGGGAACTATGGCTACACCTTC. It encodes CASSFWGNYGYTF. Combining the CDR3 with reference TRBV5-8 and TRBJ1-2 gives the whole variable domain EAGVTQSPTHLIKTRGQQATLRCSPISGHTSVYWYQQALGLGLQFLLWYDEGEERNRGNFPPRFSGRQFPNYSSELNVNALELEDSALYLCASSFWGNYGYTFGSGTRLTVV.

The genes are TRBV11-2 and TRBJ2-5; 9 bases agree with TRBD1. The J call could be wrong; TRBJ2-1 is a better fit for the DNA end. Germline V lookup: CDR1 SGHAT, CDR2 FQNNGV. The CDR3 is made up of 16 amino acids. The CDR3 region is CASSLRRTGDNNEQFF. DNA of the CDR3: TGTGCCAGCAGCTTGCGCAGGACAGGGGACAACAATGAGCAGTTCTTC.

V usage is TRBV7-9 and J usage is TRBJ2-3; 10 bases agree with TRBD1. Trimming at V came to 3 bases and at J to 4 bases, leaving 7 bases not matched to a gene. Germline V gene data show CDR1 as SEHNR and CDR2 as FQNEAQ (reference sequence). CDR3 length: 16 amino acids. The CDR3 loop reads CASSFTGTGDPDTQYF. CDR3 sequence (DNA): TGTGCCAGCAGCTTCACCGGGACAGGGGATCCAGATACGCAGTATTTT.

In nucleotides, the CDR3 is TGTGCCAGCAGCTTGCCTTCGTGGGTATTCAGCTCCTACGAGCAGTACTTC. Translating gives CASSLPSWVFSSYEQYF. The V and J genes are TRBV11-2 and TRBJ2-7, with D unresolved. This CDR3 has 17 residues. Germline CDR1 reads SGHAT; CDR2 reads FQNNGV. The V gene lost 3 bases and the J gene lost 0 bases, with 18 bases spanning the gap.

The rearrangement links TRBV3-1 to TRBJ2-5, with 9 bases identical to TRBD1. Per the germline V gene, CDR1 is LGHDT and CDR2 is YNNKEL (reference sequence). The CDR3 sequence is 13 residues long. V lost 4 bases, J lost 11 bases, and 8 bases stayed unmatched. In DNA, the CDR3 is TGTGCCAGCAGCCCGAAGGGACAGGGCAAGCAGTACTTC. This gives the protein CASSPKGQGKQYF.

The chain has TRBV20-1 and TRBJ1-2; 7 positions agree with TRBD1. Germline V gene sequence: CDR1 DFQATT, CDR2 SNEGSKA (reference sequence). The CDR3 consists of 14 residues. With V trimmed by 4 bases and J by 3 bases, 8 bases remained unmatched. The CDR3 DNA reads as TGCAGTGCTAAAGCGACAGGGTCTGACTATGGCTACACCTTC. Encoded protein: CSAKATGSDYGYTF.

The sample holds many counts of this clonotype. The chain carries TRBV2 and TRBJ2-4; D is undetermined. Trimming left V 1 base short and J 1 base short, with 8 bases between. Germline V CDR1 and CDR2: SNHLY, FYNNEI. The CDR3 sequence is 15 residues long. This chain's CDR3 is CASSEVASAKNIQYF. DNA of the CDR3: TGTGCCAGCAGTGAAGTGGCGAGCGCCAAAAACATTCAGTACTTC.

This clonotype was observed a few times. V usage is TRBV30 and J usage is TRBJ1-5; D uncertain. Germline CDR1 reads GTSNPN; CDR2 reads SVGIG (reference sequence). The V end lost 1 base, the J end lost 6 bases, and 7 bases lay between the germline ends. This CDR3 is built from 12 residues. The CDR3 nucleotides read TGTGCCTGGAGTGATCGGGGTCAGCCCCAGCATTTT. As protein: CAWSDRGQPQHF.

This clonotype appeared many times. The chain is built from TRBV5-1 and TRBJ2-1; 9 nucleotides line up with TRBD2. The CDR3 is made up of 18 amino acids. V dropped 0 bases and J dropped 0; count of bases not matched to a gene: 7. Germline V lookup: CDR1 SGHRS, CDR2 YFSETQ. CDR3 DNA sequence: TGCGCCAGCAGCTTGGAAGCGGGAGGTCTTAGCTCCTACAATGAGCAGTTCTTC. The encoded protein is CASSLEAGGLSSYNEQFF.

This sequence joins TRBV11-1 and TRBJ2-1; 10 bases are a match to TRBD2. Trimming cost V 4 bases and J 8 bases; bases outside gene matches: 14. Germline V CDR1 and CDR2: SGHAT, FQDESV (reference sequence). CDR3 length: 17 residues. The DNA of the CDR3 is TGTGCCAGCAGCTCCCCCAGCGGGAGGGCCAGAGTCGATGAGCAGTTCTTC. Translating gives CASSSPSGRARVDEQFF.

This clonotype appeared a few times. J is TRBJ1-1 and V is TRBV12-5, with no clear D. The CDR3 has 12 residues. The germline CDR1 and CDR2 sequences are LGHNT and FRNRAP. Trimming stripped 4 bases from V and 5 bases from J, with 8 bases between. The CDR3 DNA follows: TGTGCTAGTGGTTACTCTGGGACTGAAGCTTTCTTT. Translating gives CASGYSGTEAFF. The complete variable domain, with remaining parts taken from reference TRBV12-5 and TRBJ1-1, reads DARVTQTPRHKVTEMGQEVTMRCQPILGHNTVFWYRQTMMQGLELLAYFRNRAPLDDSGMPKDRFSAEMPDATLATLKIQPSEPRDSAVYFCASGYSGTEAFFGQGTRLTVV.

This chain uses TRBV5-1 with TRBJ2-7; TRBD2 matches at 10 bases. J lost 3 bases, V lost 2 bases, and 5 bases had no gene match. The V gene's germline CDR1 is SGHRS and CDR2 YFSETQ. CDR3 length: 15 amino acids. The CDR3 DNA is TGCGCCAGCAGCTTTCCTAGCGGGAGTGTCTACGAGCAGTACTTC. Its protein product is CASSFPSGSVYEQYF.

This rearrangement joins TRBV5-1 to TRBJ2-3; TRBD2 matches 7 bases. The CDR3 is made up of 15 amino acids. The V and J ends lost 0 bases and 3 bases, in that order; junction bases with no gene match: 4. Per the germline V gene, CDR1 is SGHRS and CDR2 is YFSETQ. The chain's CDR3 is CASSLAGLVTDTQYF. CDR3 nucleotides: TGCGCCAGCAGCTTGGCAGGACTAGTAACAGATACGCAGTATTTT. Looking up the rest from reference TRBV5-1 and TRBJ2-3 gives the full variable domain: KAGVTQTPRYLIKTRGQQVTLSCSPISGHRSVSWYQQTPGQGLQFLFEYFSETQRNKGNFPGRFSGRQFSNSRSEMNVSTLELGDSALYLCASSLAGLVTDTQYFGPGTRLTVL.

J is TRBJ2-7 and V is TRBV6-5; D gene uncertain. The CDR3 loop spans 13 amino acids. V shed 1 base and J shed 6 bases, with 10 bases lying between them. Germline V gene data show CDR1 as MNHEY and CDR2 as SVGAGI. The CDR3 loop reads CASSYFVSSEQYF. DNA of the CDR3: TGTGCCAGCAGTTACTTTGTCTCGTCCGAGCAGTACTTC.

This clonotype has a handful of counts. This rearrangement joins TRBV30 to TRBJ1-1; D is possibly TRBD1 (5 bases). The CDR3 is 11 amino acids. Trimming cost V 8 bases and J 11 bases, with 18 bases left between them. CDR1 and CDR2 (germline): GTSNPN, SVGIG (reference sequence). The CDR3 reads CAGHQQEWAFF. The DNA of the CDR3 is TGTGCCGGACATCAACAGGAATGGGCTTTCTTT. Using reference TRBV30 and TRBJ1-1 for the parts outside the CDR3, the full variable domain is SQTIHQWPATLVQPVGSPLSLECTVEGTSNPNLYWYRQAAGRGLQLLFYSVGIGQISSEVPQNLSASRPQDRQFILSSKKLLLSDSGFYLCAGHQQEWAFFGQGTRLTVV.

This chain joins TRBV11-2 and TRBJ2-5; D gene unclear. The J call could be wrong; TRBJ2-7 is a better fit for the DNA end. This CDR3 is 15 amino acids long. Germline CDR1 SGHAT, CDR2 FQNNGV. This chain's CDR3 is CASSPLPVGAYEQYF. CDR3 DNA sequence: TGTGCCAGCAGCCCCCTGCCCGTTGGTGCCTACGAGCAGTACTTC.